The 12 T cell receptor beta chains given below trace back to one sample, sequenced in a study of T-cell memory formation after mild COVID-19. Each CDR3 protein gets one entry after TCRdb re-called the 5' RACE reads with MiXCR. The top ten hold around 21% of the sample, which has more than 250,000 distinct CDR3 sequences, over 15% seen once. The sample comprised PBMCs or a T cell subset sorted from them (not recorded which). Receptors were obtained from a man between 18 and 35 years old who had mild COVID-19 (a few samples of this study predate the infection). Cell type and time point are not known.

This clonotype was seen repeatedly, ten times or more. Here the CDR3 reads CASSPHQAGPSYNEQFF. CDR3 in DNA: TGTGCCAGCAGCCCACACCAAGCGGGGCCCTCCTACAATGAGCAGTTCTTC. The V gene is TRBV7-3, the J gene TRBJ2-1; TRBD2 matches 7 bases. The CDR3 runs to 17 residues. CDR1 is SGHTA, CDR2 FQGTGA, per germline. The V gene end was trimmed by 5 bases and the J gene end by 0 bases; junction bases not matched to a gene: 10.

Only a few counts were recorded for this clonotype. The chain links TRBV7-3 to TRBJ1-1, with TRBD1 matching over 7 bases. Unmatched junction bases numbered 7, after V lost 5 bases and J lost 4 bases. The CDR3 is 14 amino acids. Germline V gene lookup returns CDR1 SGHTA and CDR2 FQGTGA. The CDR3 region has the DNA TGTGCCAGCAGCACGCAGGGGGTAGGCACTGAAGCTTTCTTT. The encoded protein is CASSTQGVGTEAFF.

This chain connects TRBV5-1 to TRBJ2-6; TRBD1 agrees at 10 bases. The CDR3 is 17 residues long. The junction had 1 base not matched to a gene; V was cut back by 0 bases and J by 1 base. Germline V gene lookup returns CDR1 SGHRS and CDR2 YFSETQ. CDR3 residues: CASSLGQGASGANVLTF. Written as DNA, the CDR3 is TGCGCCAGCAGCTTGGGACAGGGGGCGTCTGGGGCCAACGTCCTGACTTTC. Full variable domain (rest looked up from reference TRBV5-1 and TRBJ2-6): KAGVTQTPRYLIKTRGQQVTLSCSPISGHRSVSWYQQTPGQGLQFLFEYFSETQRNKGNFPGRFSGRQFSNSRSEMNVSTLELGDSALYLCASSLGQGASGANVLTFGAGSRLTVL.

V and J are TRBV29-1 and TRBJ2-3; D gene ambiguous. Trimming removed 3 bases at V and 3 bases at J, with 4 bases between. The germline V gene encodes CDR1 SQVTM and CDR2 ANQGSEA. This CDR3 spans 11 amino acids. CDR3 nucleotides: TGCAGCGTTGACCAGACAGATACGCAGTATTTT. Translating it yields CSVDQTDTQYF.

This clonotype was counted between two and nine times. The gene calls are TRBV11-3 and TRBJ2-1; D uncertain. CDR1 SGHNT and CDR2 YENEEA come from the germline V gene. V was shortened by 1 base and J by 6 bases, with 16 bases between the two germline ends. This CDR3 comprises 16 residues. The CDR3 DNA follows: TGTGCCAGCAGCTTAGGGGCGGCCTTCCCACGCAATGAGCAGTTCTTC. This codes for CASSLGAAFPRNEQFF.

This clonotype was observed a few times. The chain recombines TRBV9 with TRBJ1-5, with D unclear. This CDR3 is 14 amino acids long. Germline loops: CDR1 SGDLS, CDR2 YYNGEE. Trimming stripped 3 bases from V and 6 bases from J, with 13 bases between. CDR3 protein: CASSARGVSQPQHF. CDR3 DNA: TGTGCCAGCAGCGCCCGTGGTGTGAGTCAGCCCCAGCATTTT.

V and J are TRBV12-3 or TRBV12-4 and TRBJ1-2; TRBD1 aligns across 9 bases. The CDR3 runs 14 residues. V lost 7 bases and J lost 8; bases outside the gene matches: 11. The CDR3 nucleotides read TGTGCCAGCAACCTGGTACAGGGGGCGCAGGGCTACACCTTC. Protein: CASNLVQGAQGYTF.

The CDR3 region has the DNA TGCAGTGCTGGAAAGGGGGTGTTTGGAAACACCATATATTTT. Its translation is CSAGKGVFGNTIYF. This chain joins TRBV20-1 and TRBJ1-3; D might be TRBD1 (6 bases). The CDR3 is 14 amino acids. Trimming left V 5 bases short and J 3 bases short, with 14 bases between. Germline loops: CDR1 DFQATT, CDR2 SNEGSKA (reference sequence).

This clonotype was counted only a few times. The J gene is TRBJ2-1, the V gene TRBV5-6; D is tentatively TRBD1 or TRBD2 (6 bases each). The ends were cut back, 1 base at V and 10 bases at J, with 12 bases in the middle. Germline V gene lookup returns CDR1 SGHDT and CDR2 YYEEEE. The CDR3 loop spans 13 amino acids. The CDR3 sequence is CASSLYGGKEQFF. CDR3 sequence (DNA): TGTGCCAGCAGCTTGTACGGGGGCAAGGAGCAGTTCTTC.

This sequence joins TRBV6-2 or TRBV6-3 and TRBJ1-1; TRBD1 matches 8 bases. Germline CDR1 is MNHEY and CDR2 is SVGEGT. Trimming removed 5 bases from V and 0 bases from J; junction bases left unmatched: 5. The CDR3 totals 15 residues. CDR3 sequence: CASSELTGVNTEAFF. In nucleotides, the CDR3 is TGTGCCAGCAGTGAGCTGACAGGGGTGAACACTGAAGCTTTCTTT.

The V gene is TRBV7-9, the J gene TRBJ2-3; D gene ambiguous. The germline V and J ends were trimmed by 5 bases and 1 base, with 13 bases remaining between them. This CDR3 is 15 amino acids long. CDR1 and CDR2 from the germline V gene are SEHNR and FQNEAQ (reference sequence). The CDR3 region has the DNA TGTGCCAGCAGCCCGGCTTGGGTCGGCACAGATACGCAGTATTTT. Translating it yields CASSPAWVGTDTQYF. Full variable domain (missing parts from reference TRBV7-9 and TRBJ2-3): DTGVSQNPRHKITKRGQNVTFRCDPISEHNRLYWYRQTLGQGPEFLTYFQNEAQLEKSRLLSDRFSAERPKGSFSTLEIQRTEQGDSAMYLCASSPAWVGTDTQYFGPGTRLTVL.

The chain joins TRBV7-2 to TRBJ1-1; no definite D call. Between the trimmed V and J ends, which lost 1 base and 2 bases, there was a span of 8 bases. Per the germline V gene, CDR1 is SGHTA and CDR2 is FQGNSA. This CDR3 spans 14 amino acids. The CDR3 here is CASSLERANTEAFF. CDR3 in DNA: TGTGCCAGCAGCTTAGAAAGAGCCAACACTGAAGCTTTCTTT. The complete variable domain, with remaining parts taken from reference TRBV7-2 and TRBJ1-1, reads GAGVSQSPSNKVTEKGKDVELRCDPISGHTALYWYRQSLGQGLEFLIYFQGNSAPDKSGLPSDRFSAERTGGSVSTLTIQRTQQEDSAVYLCASSLERANTEAFFGQGTRLTVV.